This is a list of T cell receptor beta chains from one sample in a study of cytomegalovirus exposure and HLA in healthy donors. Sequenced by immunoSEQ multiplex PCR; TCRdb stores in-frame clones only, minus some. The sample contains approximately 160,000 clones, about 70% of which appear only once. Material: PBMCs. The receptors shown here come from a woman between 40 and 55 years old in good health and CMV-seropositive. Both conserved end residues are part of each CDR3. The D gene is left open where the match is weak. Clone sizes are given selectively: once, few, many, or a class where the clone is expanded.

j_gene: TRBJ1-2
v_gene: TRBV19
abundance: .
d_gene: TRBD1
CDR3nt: TGTGCCAGTAGTTCACTAGCAGGGGGTCTGAGCGGCTACACCTTC
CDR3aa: CASSSLAGGLSGYTF

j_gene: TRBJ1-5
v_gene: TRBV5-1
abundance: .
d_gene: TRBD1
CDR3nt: TGCGCCAGCAGCTTGGGGACAGGGGGTCAGCCCCAGCATTTT
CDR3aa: CASSLGTGGQPQHF

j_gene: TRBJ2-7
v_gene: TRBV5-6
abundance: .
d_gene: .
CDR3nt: TGTGCCAGCAGCAAATCAATCTACGAGCAGTACTTC
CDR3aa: CASSKSIYEQYF

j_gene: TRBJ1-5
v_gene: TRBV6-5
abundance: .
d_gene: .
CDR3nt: TGTGCCAGCAGTTTCGATGGGGGGGTCGGTCAGCCCCAGCATTTT
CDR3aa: CASSFDGGVGQPQHF

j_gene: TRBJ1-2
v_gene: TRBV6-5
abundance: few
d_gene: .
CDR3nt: TGTGCCAGCAAACAGAACTATGGCTACACCTTC
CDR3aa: CASKQNYGYTF

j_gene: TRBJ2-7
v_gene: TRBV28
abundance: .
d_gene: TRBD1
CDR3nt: TGTGCCAGCCTTAACCGGGACAGGGGTGAGCAGTACTTC
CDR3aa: CASLNRDRGEQYF

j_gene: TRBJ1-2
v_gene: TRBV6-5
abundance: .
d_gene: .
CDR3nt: TGTGCCAGCAGTGGCTCTAGGCCCTATGGCTACACCTTC
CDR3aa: CASSGSRPYGYTF

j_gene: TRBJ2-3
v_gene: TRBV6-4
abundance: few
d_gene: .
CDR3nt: TGTGCCAGCAGTGACTTTGGCGGTGCACAGGCTACGCAGTATTTT
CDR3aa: CASSDFGGAQATQYF

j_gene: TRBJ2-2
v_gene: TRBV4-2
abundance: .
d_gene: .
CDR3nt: TGTGCCAGCAGCCAAGATCAAGGAGGGGCGTCGACCGGGGAGCTGTTTTTT
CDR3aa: CASSQDQGGASTGELFF

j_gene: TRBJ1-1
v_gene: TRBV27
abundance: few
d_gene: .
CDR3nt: TGTGCCAGCAGTTCCTACGGGGAGGTTGAAGCTTTCTTT
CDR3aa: CASSSYGEVEAFF

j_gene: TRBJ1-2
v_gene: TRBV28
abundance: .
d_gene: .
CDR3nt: TGTGCCAGCATCCCCTCCAGGGTAAGAGCCTATGGCTACACCTTC
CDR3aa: CASIPSRVRAYGYTF

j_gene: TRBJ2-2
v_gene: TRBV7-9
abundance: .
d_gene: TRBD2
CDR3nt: TGTGCCAGCAGCTCCTATACTAGCGGGGCGAACACCGGGGAGCTGTTTTTT
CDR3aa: CASSSYTSGANTGELFF

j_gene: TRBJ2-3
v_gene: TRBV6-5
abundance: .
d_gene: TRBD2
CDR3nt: TGTGCCAGCAGTTACTCGGGCGGGAGGACAGATACGCAGTATTTT
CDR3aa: CASSYSGGRTDTQYF

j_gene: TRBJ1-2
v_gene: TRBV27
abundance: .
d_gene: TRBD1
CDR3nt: TGTGCCAGCAGTTTATCGCGGACAGGGGGTTCTGGCTACACCTTC
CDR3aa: CASSLSRTGGSGYTF

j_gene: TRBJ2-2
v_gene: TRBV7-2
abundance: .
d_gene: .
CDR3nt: TGTGCCAGCAGCTTAGTGCTGGGCACAACCGGGGAGCTGTTTTTT
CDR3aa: CASSLVLGTTGELFF

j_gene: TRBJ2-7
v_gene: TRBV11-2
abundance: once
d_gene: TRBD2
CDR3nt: TGTGCCAGCAGTCGTCTAGCGGGGGTCTCCTACGAGCAGTACTTC
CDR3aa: CASSRLAGVSYEQYF

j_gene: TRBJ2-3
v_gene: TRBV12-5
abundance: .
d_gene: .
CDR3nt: TGTGCTAGTGGTTTGGGTTGGGGGGAAAAAACAGATACGCAGTATTTT
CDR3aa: CASGLGWGEKTDTQYF

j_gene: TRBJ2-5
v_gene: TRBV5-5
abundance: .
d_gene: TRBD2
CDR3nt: TGTGCCAGCAGCCCGGGACTAGCGGGAAGGATCGAGACCCAGTACTTC
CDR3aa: CASSPGLAGRIETQYF

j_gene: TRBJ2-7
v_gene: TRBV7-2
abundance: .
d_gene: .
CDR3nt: TGTGCCAGCAGCTTAGTACCCCGGCAGGGCGCCTACGAGCAGTACTTC
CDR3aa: CASSLVPRQGAYEQYF

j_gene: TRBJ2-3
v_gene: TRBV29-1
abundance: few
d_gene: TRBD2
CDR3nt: TGCAGCGTTGGTCTGCGGGAGAGGGGTACGCAGTATTTT
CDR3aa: CSVGLRERGTQYF

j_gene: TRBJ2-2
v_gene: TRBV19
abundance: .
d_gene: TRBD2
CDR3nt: TGTGCCAGTTACCGTAGCGGGAGTAATACCGGGGAGCTGTTTTTT
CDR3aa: CASYRSGSNTGELFF

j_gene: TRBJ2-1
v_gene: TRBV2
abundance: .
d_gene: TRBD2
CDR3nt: TGTGCCAGCGGGGCTTTAACTAGCGGGAGTAGGAATGAGCAGTTCTTC
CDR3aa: CASGALTSGSRNEQFF

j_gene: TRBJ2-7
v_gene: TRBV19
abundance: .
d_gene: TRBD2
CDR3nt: TGTGCCAGTGCCCTGGGGGGGACCTACGAGCAGTACTTC
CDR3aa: CASALGGTYEQYF

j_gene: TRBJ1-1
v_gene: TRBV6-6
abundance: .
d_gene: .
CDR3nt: TGTGCCAGCAGTTACCCCGGAACGGGGGGAACTGAAGCTTTCTTT
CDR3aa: CASSYPGTGGTEAFF

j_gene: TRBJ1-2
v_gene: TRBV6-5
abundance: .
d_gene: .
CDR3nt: TGTGCCAGCAGTTACTCGAATCGGGGGGTTGATGGCTACCCCTTC
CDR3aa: CASSYSNRGVDGYPF

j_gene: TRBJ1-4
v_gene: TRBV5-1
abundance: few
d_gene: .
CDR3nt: TGCGCCAGCAGGGCACAGAATGAAAAACTGTTTTTT
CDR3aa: CASRAQNEKLFF

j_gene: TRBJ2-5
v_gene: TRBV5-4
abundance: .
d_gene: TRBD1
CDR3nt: TGTGCCAGCAGCTCAACAGGGGGATCGGAGACCCAGTACTTC
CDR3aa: CASSSTGGSETQYF

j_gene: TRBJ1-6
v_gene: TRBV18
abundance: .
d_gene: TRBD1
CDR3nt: TGTGCCAGCCACCGGGACAGTACGAATTCACCCCTCCACTTT
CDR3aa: CASHRDSTNSPLHF

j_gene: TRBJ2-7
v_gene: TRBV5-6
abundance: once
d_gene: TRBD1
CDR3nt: TGTGCCAGCAGCTTGGGCAGGGGGATTACCTACGAGCAGTACTTC
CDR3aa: CASSLGRGITYEQYF

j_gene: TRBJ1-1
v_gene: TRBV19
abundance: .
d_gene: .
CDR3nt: TGTGCCAGTAGTATTCAGGGGATAGCGAACACTGAAGCTTTCTTT
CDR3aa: CASSIQGIANTEAFF

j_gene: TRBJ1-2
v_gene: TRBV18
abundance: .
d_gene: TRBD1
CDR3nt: TGTGCCAGCTCACCATCGACCGGGACAGGGGCCAACTATGGCTACACCTTC
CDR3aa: CASSPSTGTGANYGYTF

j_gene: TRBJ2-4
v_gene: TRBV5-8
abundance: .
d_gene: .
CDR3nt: TGTGCCAGCAGCTTGGGGGGCAGGGTTCGGGACATTCAGTACTTC
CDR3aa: CASSLGGRVRDIQYF

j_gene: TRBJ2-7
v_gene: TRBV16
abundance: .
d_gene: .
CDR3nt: TGTGCCAGCAGCCAATCCCCCGGGACTTTCTACGAGCAGTACTTC
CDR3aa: CASSQSPGTFYEQYF

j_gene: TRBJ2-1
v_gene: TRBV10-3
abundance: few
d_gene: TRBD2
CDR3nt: TGTGCCATCACCGAGGGAGGGGCGTACAATGAGCAGTTCTTC
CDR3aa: CAITEGGAYNEQFF

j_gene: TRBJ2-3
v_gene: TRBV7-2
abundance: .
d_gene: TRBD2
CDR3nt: TGTGCCAGCAGCCTAAAAGCGGGAGTGACAGATACGCAGTATTTT
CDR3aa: CASSLKAGVTDTQYF

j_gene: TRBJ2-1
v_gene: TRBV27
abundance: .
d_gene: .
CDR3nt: TGTGCCAGCAGTTTATGGTCTGCAGACAATGAGCAGTTCTTC
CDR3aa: CASSLWSADNEQFF

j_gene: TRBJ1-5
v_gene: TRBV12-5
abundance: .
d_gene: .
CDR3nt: TGTGCTAGTGGAGCCGGAGCTCGAATGGCCCAGCATTTT
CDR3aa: CASGAGARMAQHF

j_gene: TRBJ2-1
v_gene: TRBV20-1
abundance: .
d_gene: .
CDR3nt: TGCAGTGCCAAAGACTCGGCTGAGCAGTTCTTC
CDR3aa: CSAKDSAEQFF

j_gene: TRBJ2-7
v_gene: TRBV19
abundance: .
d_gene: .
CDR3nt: TGTGCCAGTAGTATAATCTCTAGCCGGCCCTACGAGCAGTACTTC
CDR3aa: CASSIISSRPYEQYF

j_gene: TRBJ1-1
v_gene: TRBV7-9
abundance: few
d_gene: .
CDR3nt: TGTGCCAGCAGCTTAGATCTCGGGTTGGCTTTCTTT
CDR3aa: CASSLDLGLAFF

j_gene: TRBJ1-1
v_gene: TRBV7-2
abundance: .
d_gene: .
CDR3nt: TGTGCCAGCAGCTTAAGTCAGCCTAGACTAGAAGCTTTCTTT
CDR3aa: CASSLSQPRLEAFF

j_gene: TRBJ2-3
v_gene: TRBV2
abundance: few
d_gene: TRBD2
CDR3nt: TGTGCCAGCAGTGAAGCCGGTAGCGGGGTGGGTTTAGATACGCAGTATTTT
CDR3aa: CASSEAGSGVGLDTQYF

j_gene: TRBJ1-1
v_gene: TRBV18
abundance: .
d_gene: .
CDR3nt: TGTGCCAGCTCGAACGGGGAGAATATGAACACTGAAGCTTTCTTT
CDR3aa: CASSNGENMNTEAFF

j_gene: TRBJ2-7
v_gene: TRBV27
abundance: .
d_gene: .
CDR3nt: TGTGCCAGCAGTTTAGGGAGGGGGGCGCCCTACGAGCAGTACTTC
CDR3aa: CASSLGRGAPYEQYF

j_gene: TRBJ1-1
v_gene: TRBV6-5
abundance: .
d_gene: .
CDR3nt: TGTGCCAGCAGTTACCGGCAGGGGAACACTGAAGCTTTCTTT
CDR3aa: CASSYRQGNTEAFF

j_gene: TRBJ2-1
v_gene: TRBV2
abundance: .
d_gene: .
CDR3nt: TGTGCCAGCAGACCTTCAAGACCGCCCTTTCGGGATGAGCAGTTCTTC
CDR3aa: CASRPSRPPFRDEQFF

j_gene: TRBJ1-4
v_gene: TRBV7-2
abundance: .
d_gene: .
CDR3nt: TGTGCCAGCGGCGGCGGGGCTTATAATGAAAAACTGTTTTTT
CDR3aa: CASGGGAYNEKLFF

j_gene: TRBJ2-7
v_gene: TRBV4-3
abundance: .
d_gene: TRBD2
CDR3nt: TGCGCCAGCAGCCCCTACGGAGCGGGAGGCTCATCCTACGAGCAGTACTTC
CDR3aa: CASSPYGAGGSSYEQYF

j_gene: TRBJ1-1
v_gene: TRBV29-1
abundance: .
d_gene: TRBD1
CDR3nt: TGCAGCGTTGCGGACAGGGGGAAGAACACTGAAGCTTTCTTT
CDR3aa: CSVADRGKNTEAFF

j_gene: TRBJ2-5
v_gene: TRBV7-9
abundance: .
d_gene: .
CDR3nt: TGTGCCAGCAGCTTAGCGACAGGTCAAGAGACCCAGTACTTC
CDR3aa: CASSLATGQETQYF